This T cell receptor (beta chain) came from a study of T cell responses to AZD1222 COVID-19 vaccine. Study at large: Pooled in the analysis were second doses at about 4 or about 12 weeks.

Points from the study as a whole: Donors, mostly white British, included more females; clonal diversity was possibly underestimated.

Trimming removed 3 bases from V and 8 bases from J; junction bases left unmatched: 7. Germline CDR1 LNHDA, CDR2 SQIVND (reference sequence). This CDR3 is 14 amino acids long. Comments on this clone: Its antigen is unidentified.

Data came from immunoSEQ multiplex PCR; TCRdb stores just in-frame clones and leaves some out. The sample yields 75,000 to 90,000 clones, about 83% seen once. Sequencing used peripheral blood, obtained on day 0 of AZD1222 vaccination. The clonotype originates from an adult in good health. The chain employs TRBV19 and TRBJ2-1; 7 bases agree with TRBD2. CDR3 DNA: TGTGCCAGTAGTATTCTGGGGGGGATCTATGAGCAGTTCTTC. It codes for CASSILGGIYEQFF.